Included here is one T cell receptor (beta chain) sequence, with context. Trimming cost V 3 bases and J 7 bases, with 22 bases left between them. The CDR3 loop spans 16 amino acids. The germline CDR1 and CDR2 sequences are SGHDT and YYEEEE. Original handling: Nucleated cell number was recorded as an estimate derived from reference gene primer amplification. Some clones are missing from TCRdb's copy, which holds only in-frame ones; the method was immunoSEQ multiplex PCR. V and J calls and clone size are as listed in that table; D and trimming were resolved from the DNA. This table holds roughly 140,000 clones, about 91% found once. This sample stems from a study of blood T cell repertoires in COVID-19. As for the study in general: Donors in the United States, Italy and Spain gave samples during acute or convalescent COVID-19.

Sequenced material: peripheral blood. This chain links TRBV5-6 with TRBJ1-2; unclear D gene. This TCR was recovered from a human donor in a cohort sampled during active COVID-19. The CDR3 coding sequence is TGTGCCAGCAGCTCGATATCAGTGGGCCCGGGATTTGGCTACACCTTC. It encodes CASSSISVGPGFGYTF.